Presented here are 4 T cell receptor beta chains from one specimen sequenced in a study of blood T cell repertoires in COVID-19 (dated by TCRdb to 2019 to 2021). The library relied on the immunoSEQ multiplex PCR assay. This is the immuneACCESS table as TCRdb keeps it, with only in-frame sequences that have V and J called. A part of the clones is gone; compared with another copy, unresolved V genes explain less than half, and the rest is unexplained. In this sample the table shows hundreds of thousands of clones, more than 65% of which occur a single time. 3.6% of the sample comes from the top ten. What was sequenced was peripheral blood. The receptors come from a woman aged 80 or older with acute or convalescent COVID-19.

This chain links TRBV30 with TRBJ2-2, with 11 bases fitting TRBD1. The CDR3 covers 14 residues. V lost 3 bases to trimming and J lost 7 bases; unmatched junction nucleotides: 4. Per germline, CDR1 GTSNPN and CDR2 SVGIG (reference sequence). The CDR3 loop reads CAWRGQGAGGELFF. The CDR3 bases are TGTGCCTGGAGAGGACAGGGGGCCGGCGGGGAGCTGTTTTTT.

In DNA form, the CDR3 reads TGCGCCAGCAGCTTGGGTAGTCAGGGCGTCTACGAGCAGTACTTC. It translates to CASSLGSQGVYEQYF. The chain combines TRBV5-1 with TRBJ2-7, with D possibly TRBD1 on 5 matching bases. With 0 bases removed from V and 3 bases from J, the gap between germline ends came to 13 bases. The CDR3 extends over 15 amino acids. CDR1 is SGHRS, CDR2 YFSETQ, per germline. The full variable domain, its missing parts supplied by reference TRBV5-1 and TRBJ2-7, is KAGVTQTPRYLIKTRGQQVTLSCSPISGHRSVSWYQQTPGQGLQFLFEYFSETQRNKGNFPGRFSGRQFSNSRSEMNVSTLELGDSALYLCASSLGSQGVYEQYFGPGTRLTVT.

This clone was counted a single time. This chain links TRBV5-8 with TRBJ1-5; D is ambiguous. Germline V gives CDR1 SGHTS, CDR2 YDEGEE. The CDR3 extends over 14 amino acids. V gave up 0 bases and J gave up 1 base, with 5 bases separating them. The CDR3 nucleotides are TGTGCCAGCAGCTTGGGGGAGAGCAATCAGCCCCAGCATTTT. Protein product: CASSLGESNQPQHF.

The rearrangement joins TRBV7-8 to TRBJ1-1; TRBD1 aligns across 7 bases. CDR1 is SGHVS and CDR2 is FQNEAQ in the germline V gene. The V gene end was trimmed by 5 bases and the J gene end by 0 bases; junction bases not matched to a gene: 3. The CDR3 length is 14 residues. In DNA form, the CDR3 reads TGTGCCAGCAGCCCGGACAGGATGAACACTGAAGCTTTCTTT. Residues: CASSPDRMNTEAFF.